One T cell receptor beta chain is described in this entry. The data originate from a study of blood T cell repertoires in COVID-19. Study as a whole: Researchers got acute and convalescent COVID-19 samples from the United States, Italy and Spain.

Measured with immunoSEQ multiplex PCR; TCRdb has only the in-frame clones, and not every one. The table has around 180,000 clones, approximately 80% seen once. CDR3 length equals 15 residues. CDR1 and CDR2 from the germline V gene are MNHNY and SVGAGI (reference sequence). V was pared by 5 bases and J by 14 bases, with 14 bases of the junction left unmatched. The rearrangement joins TRBV6-6 to TRBJ1-6; TRBD1 agrees at 8 bases. The source material was peripheral blood. This receptor was obtained from a human donor in a cohort sampled during active COVID-19. CDR3: CASSHTDRALKSLHF. The CDR3 nucleotides read TGTGCCAGCAGTCACACGGACAGGGCCCTAAAATCCCTCCACTTT.